Listed below are T cell receptor beta chains from one sample, sequenced in a study of blood T cell repertoires in COVID-19. Sequencing used immunoSEQ multiplex PCR; TCRdb keeps in-frame clones, though not all of them. The sample lists about 400,000 clones; roughly 90% were seen once. Sequenced input: PBMCs or T cells enriched from blood (not recorded which). These receptors were obtained from a middle-aged woman with acute COVID-19. Both conserved end residues are part of each CDR3. D genes are given only for firm matches. Not every row has a clone size; where given, it reads once, few, many or a size class.

clone_size: -; d_call: -; j_call: TRBJ2-5; v_call: TRBV3-1/TRBV3-2; cdr3_nt: TGTGCCAGCAGCGGAGCGGGTCGGGAGACCCAGTACTTC; cdr3_aa: CASSGAGRETQYF
clone_size: few; d_call: TRBD1; j_call: TRBJ2-3; v_call: TRBV6-4; cdr3_nt: TGTGCCAGCAGCACAGGGGGAGCTACGCAGTATTTT; cdr3_aa: CASSTGGATQYF
clone_size: -; d_call: TRBD1; j_call: TRBJ1-2; v_call: TRBV11-2; cdr3_nt: TGTGCCAGCAGCGACACAGGGGTGCAAGGCTACACCTTC; cdr3_aa: CASSDTGVQGYTF
clone_size: -; d_call: TRBD1; j_call: TRBJ2-7; v_call: TRBV2; cdr3_nt: TGTGCCAGCAGCGGACAGGGCCTCGTGCCGTACTTC; cdr3_aa: CASSGQGLVPYF
clone_size: -; d_call: TRBD1; j_call: TRBJ1-3; v_call: TRBV25-1; cdr3_nt: TGTGCCAGCAGTGAATACTTCCAGGGGGACTCTGGAAACACCATATATTTT; cdr3_aa: CASSEYFQGDSGNTIYF
clone_size: -; d_call: TRBD1; j_call: TRBJ1-1; v_call: TRBV5-4; cdr3_nt: TGTGCCAGCAGCTTGGAGACAGGGTTTGAAGCTTTCTTT; cdr3_aa: CASSLETGFEAFF
clone_size: -; d_call: -; j_call: TRBJ1-5; v_call: TRBV29-1; cdr3_nt: TGCAGCGTTATAACAGGGAATGGCAATCAGCCCCAGCATTTT; cdr3_aa: CSVITGNGNQPQHF
clone_size: -; d_call: -; j_call: TRBJ2-5; v_call: TRBV11-2; cdr3_nt: TGTGCCAGCAGCTTAGTCTGGGGGGTTCAAGAGACCCAGTACTTC; cdr3_aa: CASSLVWGVQETQYF
clone_size: -; d_call: TRBD1; j_call: TRBJ2-1; v_call: TRBV9; cdr3_nt: TGTGCCAGCAGCGTAGCGGGACAGGGGGCTGACAATGAGCAGTTCTTC; cdr3_aa: CASSVAGQGADNEQFF
clone_size: -; d_call: TRBD1; j_call: TRBJ1-3; v_call: TRBV3-1/TRBV3-2; cdr3_nt: TGTGCCAGCAGCAGCCGGACAGGGGGTAACACCATATATTTT; cdr3_aa: CASSSRTGGNTIYF
clone_size: -; d_call: TRBD2; j_call: TRBJ2-7; v_call: TRBV30; cdr3_nt: TGTGCCTGGAGTGTAACGGGGGGGGGCGAGCAGTACTTC; cdr3_aa: CAWSVTGGGEQYF
clone_size: -; d_call: -; j_call: TRBJ2-1; v_call: TRBV2; cdr3_nt: TGTGCCAGCAGTCACTACAATGAGCAGTTCTTC; cdr3_aa: CASSHYNEQFF
clone_size: -; d_call: -; j_call: TRBJ1-5; v_call: TRBV5-1; cdr3_nt: TGCGCCAGCAGCTTGGAGGGGTTTAGCAATCAGCCCCAGCATTTT; cdr3_aa: CASSLEGFSNQPQHF
clone_size: once; d_call: -; j_call: TRBJ1-3; v_call: TRBV11-2; cdr3_nt: TGTGCCAGCAGCTTAGTTGGGGAGGCCGGAAACACCATATATTTT; cdr3_aa: CASSLVGEAGNTIYF
clone_size: -; d_call: TRBD1; j_call: TRBJ1-2; v_call: TRBV9; cdr3_nt: TGTGCCAGCAGCGGGGGCCGGGACAGCCGCCTTAACTATGGCTACACCTTC; cdr3_aa: CASSGGRDSRLNYGYTF
clone_size: -; d_call: TRBD1; j_call: TRBJ2-7; v_call: TRBV5-6; cdr3_nt: TGTGCCAGCAGCTTGGGCCCGCCGGAGACAGGGGGCGAGCAGTACTTC; cdr3_aa: CASSLGPPETGGEQYF
clone_size: -; d_call: TRBD1; j_call: TRBJ2-3; v_call: TRBV14; cdr3_nt: TGTGCCAGCAGCCAACCCGGGACAGGGGGAAATACGCAGTATTTT; cdr3_aa: CASSQPGTGGNTQYF
clone_size: -; d_call: -; j_call: TRBJ2-7; v_call: TRBV18; cdr3_nt: TGTGCCAGCTCACCCCCAGACAGGACCTACGAGCAGTACTTC; cdr3_aa: CASSPPDRTYEQYF
clone_size: -; d_call: -; j_call: TRBJ1-5; v_call: TRBV19; cdr3_nt: TGTGCCAGTAGTACGGGGGGCCGGCAGCCCCAGCATTTT; cdr3_aa: CASSTGGRQPQHF
clone_size: -; d_call: -; j_call: TRBJ2-3; v_call: TRBV25-1; cdr3_nt: TGTGCCAGCAGTGAAGGGGGGACCACAGATACGCAGTATTTT; cdr3_aa: CASSEGGTTDTQYF
clone_size: -; d_call: -; j_call: TRBJ1-1; v_call: TRBV7-9; cdr3_nt: TGTGCCAGCATCGAAGGGGGAATTGGCACTGAAGCTTTCTTT; cdr3_aa: CASIEGGIGTEAFF
clone_size: -; d_call: -; j_call: TRBJ1-6; v_call: TRBV5-4; cdr3_nt: TGTGCCAGCCACAGGGAAACTAATTCACCCCTCCACTTT; cdr3_aa: CASHRETNSPLHF
clone_size: -; d_call: TRBD2; j_call: TRBJ2-5; v_call: TRBV11-3; cdr3_nt: TGTGCCAGCAGCTCGGGACTAGCGGGGGGCAAGACCCAGTACTTC; cdr3_aa: CASSSGLAGGKTQYF
clone_size: -; d_call: -; j_call: TRBJ1-4; v_call: TRBV9; cdr3_nt: TGTGCCAGCAGCTCCTCGGGGGGGGAAAAACTGTTTTTT; cdr3_aa: CASSSSGGEKLFF
clone_size: -; d_call: TRBD1; j_call: TRBJ1-1; v_call: TRBV10-3; cdr3_nt: TGTGCCATCCTAGGACAGGGGGGGAACACTGAAGCTTTCTTT; cdr3_aa: CAILGQGGNTEAFF
clone_size: -; d_call: -; j_call: TRBJ1-2; v_call: TRBV3-1/TRBV3-2; cdr3_nt: TGTGCCAGCAGCCAGGCCGGGGGCTACACCTTC; cdr3_aa: CASSQAGGYTF
clone_size: -; d_call: TRBD2; j_call: TRBJ2-2; v_call: TRBV10-1; cdr3_nt: TGCGCCAGCAGTGAGCCAGGGACTAGCGGGGAGAACACCGGGGAGCTGTTTTTT; cdr3_aa: CASSEPGTSGENTGELFF